This T cell receptor beta chain originates from a study of identical twins. Looked up from germline, CDR1 is LGHDT and CDR2 is YNNKEL (reference sequence). V was clipped by 0 bases and J by 11 bases, with 10 bases between them. The CDR3 has 12 amino acids. MiXCR was run by TCRdb on the 5' RACE reads, yielding one entry per CDR3 protein. The sample has roughly 1,500,000 distinct CDR3 sequences, around a third seen once. The TCR comes from a newborn girl in good health. The rearrangement joins TRBV3-1 to TRBJ1-1; no reliable D call. Sequencing was performed on cord blood. CDR3 region: CASSQDVGGAFF. As DNA, the CDR3 is TGTGCCAGCAGCCAAGATGTAGGTGGGGCTTTCTTT.